The 22 T cell receptor beta chains below all came from one sample that was sequenced in a study of cytomegalovirus exposure and HLA in healthy donors. PCR amplification relied on 60 Vbeta primers (plus 13 Jbeta primers). Libraries were prepared by immunoSEQ multiplex PCR; TCRdb keeps only in-frame clonotypes and omits some of them. Altogether 180,000 or so clones are present, around 83% being singletons, with the ten largest covering over 5%. Sequencing input: PBMCs. These receptor sequences come from a woman in her forties or fifties in good health and CMV-seropositive.

The chain combines TRBV19 with TRBJ2-1; TRBD2 aligns across 10 bases. CDR1 LNHDA and CDR2 SQIVND come from the germline V gene (reference sequence). The CDR3 is made up of 15 amino acids. V lost 5 bases, J lost 4 bases, and 5 bases stayed unmatched. The CDR3 spells CASSRTSGQYNEQFF. The CDR3 DNA sequence: TGTGCCAGTAGTCGGACTAGCGGCCAATACAATGAGCAGTTCTTC. The full variable domain, with the rest looked up from reference TRBV19 and TRBJ2-1, is DGGITQSPKYLFRKEGQNVTLSCEQNLNHDAMYWYRQDPGQGLRLIYYSQIVNDFQKGDIAEGYSVSREKKESFPLTVTSAQKNPTAFYLCASSRTSGQYNEQFFGPGTRLTVL.

This rearrangement joins TRBV21-1 to TRBJ2-7; the table's TRBD1 call for D was not verified on the DNA. TRBV21-1 is termed a pseudogene. The CDR3 contains 14 residues. The chain's CDR3 is CASSRLVGRYEQYF. CDR3 nucleotide sequence: TGTGCCAGCAGCCGCCTCGTGGGGCGGTACGAGCAGTACTTC.

The genes are TRBV19 and TRBJ2-3; weak D call: TRBD1 (6 bases). Trimming removed 5 bases at V and 2 bases at J, with 14 bases between. This CDR3 is built from 15 residues. In germline, CDR1 is LNHDA, CDR2 SQIVND (reference sequence). The CDR3 DNA follows: TGTGCCAGTAGTCTTGGGGGCGAATACACAGATACGCAGTATTTT. It translates to CASSLGGEYTDTQYF.

The chain employs TRBV10-3 and TRBJ1-1; TRBD1 matches 12 bases. The V and J ends lost 3 bases and 3 bases, in that order; junction bases with no gene match: 8. The CDR3 loop spans 17 amino acids. Germline V gives CDR1 ENHRY, CDR2 SYGVKD. The DNA of the CDR3 is TGTGCCATCAGTGAATTGGGACAGGGGGCGCGGGACACTGAAGCTTTCTTT. It is translated as CAISELGQGARDTEAFF.

V usage is TRBV28 and J usage is TRBJ1-4; D uncertain. Trimming removed 6 bases from V and 1 base from J, with 15 bases in between. From germline, CDR1 is MDHEN and CDR2 SYDVKM. The CDR3 spans 16 residues. The CDR3 spells CASSMTRVRTNEKLFF. The CDR3 DNA reads TGTGCCAGCAGCATGACGAGGGTACGAACTAATGAAAAACTGTTTTTT.

The rearrangement uses TRBV10-3 and TRBJ2-1; 10 nucleotides align to TRBD2. The trim removed 8 bases at V and 8 bases at J, leaving 15 bases unmatched. In germline, CDR1 is ENHRY, CDR2 SYGVKD. The CDR3 has 16 residues. The CDR3 coding sequence is TGTGCCATCGCCGGCCTAGCGGGAGTAGGGTCGGATGAGCAGTTCTTC. Its translation is CAIAGLAGVGSDEQFF.

V is TRBV7-2 and J is TRBJ2-3; D gene ambiguous. The CDR3 sequence is 11 residues long. V lost 5 bases and J lost 6, with 6 bases in between. Germline V gene sequence: CDR1 SGHTA, CDR2 FQGNSA. CDR3 loop: CASSLRDTQYF. Written as DNA, the CDR3 is TGTGCCAGCAGCCTCAGGGATACGCAGTATTTT.

The V and J genes are TRBV19 and TRBJ2-1; 7 bases are shared with TRBD2. V was pared by 5 bases and J by 6 bases, with 19 bases of the junction left unmatched. Germline V gene data show CDR1 as LNHDA and CDR2 as SQIVND (reference sequence). This CDR3 is built from 18 residues. The CDR3 loop reads CASSSRGSGDPPTNEQFF. The CDR3 DNA sequence: TGTGCCAGTAGTTCCCGTGGGAGCGGGGACCCCCCCACCAATGAGCAGTTCTTC.

This chain joins TRBV7-3 and TRBJ2-3; 13 nucleotides align to TRBD2. The V gene end was trimmed by 2 bases and the J gene end by 4 bases; junction bases not matched to a gene: 12. CDR1 is SGHTA and CDR2 is FQGTGA in the germline V gene. The CDR3 length is 19 residues. Here the CDR3 DNA reads TGTGCCAGCAGCTTATATCCGCGGACTAGCGGGAGTCGGGCAGATACGCAGTATTTT. Translated: CASSLYPRTSGSRADTQYF.

The chain joins TRBV15 to TRBJ1-2; D possibly corresponds to TRBD1 (5 bases). The CDR3 is 15 residues long. V lost 2 bases to trimming and J lost 2 bases, with 12 bases between them. From germline, CDR1 is LNHNV and CDR2 YYDKDF (reference sequence). The CDR3 DNA reads TGTGCCACCAGCAGATCCCCACAGGTGAACTATGGCTACACCTTC. Translated, it gives CATSRSPQVNYGYTF.

J is TRBJ2-1 and V is TRBV4-1; unclear D gene. The V gene's germline CDR1 is MGHRA and CDR2 YSYEKL. CDR3 size: 15 residues. Trimming cost V 4 bases and J 0 bases, with 10 bases left between them. The CDR3 here is CASSPIGSSYNEQFF. For the CDR3, the DNA is TGCGCCAGCAGCCCGATCGGTAGCTCCTACAATGAGCAGTTCTTC.

This sequence joins TRBV28 and TRBJ2-3; 13 positions agree with TRBD2. With V trimmed by 3 bases and J by 3 bases, 3 bases remained unmatched. CDR1 is MDHEN, CDR2 SYDVKM, per germline. The CDR3 runs 16 residues. The CDR3 DNA follows: TGTGCCAGCAGTTTGGGACTAGCGGGAAAAACAGATACGCAGTATTTT. It codes for CASSLGLAGKTDTQYF.

This clone was counted a few times. The chain recombines TRBV29-1 with TRBJ2-3; TRBD2 aligns across 10 bases. V lost 1 base and J lost 1; bases outside the gene matches: 2. This CDR3 contains 15 residues. In germline, CDR1 is SQVTM, CDR2 ANQGSEA. The CDR3 loop reads CSVEGLAGGTDTQYF. CDR3 coding DNA: TGCAGCGTTGAAGGTCTAGCGGGAGGCACAGATACGCAGTATTTT.

This clone occurred once. The chain employs TRBV2 and TRBJ1-4; D remains unclear. Trimming shortened V by 7 bases and J by 10 bases, and 19 bases separated the two germline ends. Germline CDR1 SNHLY, CDR2 FYNNEI. This CDR3 has 14 amino acids. CDR3 protein: CASTMGGGVGKLFF. CDR3 sequence (DNA): TGTGCCAGCACGATGGGAGGCGGGGTAGGAAAACTGTTTTTT.

This clone has a single count. This chain joins TRBV10-3 and TRBJ1-5, with a possible D match to TRBD1 (6 bases). V lost 0 bases to trimming and J lost 9 bases, with 18 bases between them. Germline loops: CDR1 ENHRY, CDR2 SYGVKD. This CDR3 is built from 16 residues. The CDR3 nucleotides read TGTGCCATCAGTGAGTCGCCCCCAGGGGACCCGCGGCCCCAGCATTTT. This sequence encodes CAISESPPGDPRPQHF.

V usage is TRBV6-5 and J usage is TRBJ1-4; perhaps TRBD1 as D (6 bases). Trimming removed 0 bases from V and 3 bases from J, with 11 bases in between. The CDR3 runs 16 residues. CDR1 MNHEY and CDR2 SVGAGI come from the germline V gene. CDR3 sequence reads: CASSYSYQGPNEKLFF. In DNA form, the CDR3 reads TGTGCCAGCAGTTACTCGTATCAGGGGCCTAATGAAAAACTGTTTTTT.

This clone was seen just once. This rearrangement joins TRBV5-6 to TRBJ2-1; no definite D call. With 2 bases removed from V and 6 bases from J, the gap between germline ends came to 9 bases. The CDR3 spans 13 residues. CDR1 is SGHDT and CDR2 is YYEEEE in the germline V gene. CDR3: CASSFSATNEQFF. DNA for the CDR3: TGTGCCAGCAGCTTTTCTGCTACCAATGAGCAGTTCTTC.

This chain connects TRBV7-8 to TRBJ2-1; D is uncertain. This CDR3 is built from 13 residues. V gave up 2 bases and J gave up 9 bases, with 11 bases separating them. Germline CDR1 and CDR2: SGHVS and FQNEAQ. CDR3: CASSLQFQVEQFF. DNA of the CDR3: TGTGCCAGCAGCTTACAGTTCCAGGTTGAGCAGTTCTTC.

This chain connects TRBV19 to TRBJ2-1; unclear D gene. V lost 5 bases, J lost 4 bases, and 9 bases lay in between. Germline CDR1 LNHDA, CDR2 SQIVND (reference sequence). The CDR3 spans 13 residues. CDR3 DNA: TGTGCCAGTAGTGCGCTCTTGTACAATGAGCAGTTCTTC. Translated, it gives CASSALLYNEQFF.

This clone appeared a single time. The chain carries TRBV27 and TRBJ2-2, with D maybe TRBD1 (6 bases). CDR1 MNHEY and CDR2 SMNVEV come from the germline V gene (reference sequence). V shed 4 bases and J shed 1 base, with 7 bases lying between them. The CDR3 extends over 14 amino acids. CDR3 nucleotides: TGTGCCAGCAGTTCGGGACAGAACACCGGGGAGCTGTTTTTT. It codes for CASSSGQNTGELFF.

The V gene is TRBV19, the J gene TRBJ1-5; TRBD1 agrees at 9 bases. There are 16 residues in the CDR3. The V gene end was trimmed by 3 bases and the J gene end by 0 bases; junction bases not matched to a gene: 3. Germline V CDR1 and CDR2: LNHDA, SQIVND (reference sequence). CDR3 sequence (DNA): TGTGCCAGTAGTATGGGGACAGGGACTAGCAATCAGCCCCAGCATTTT. This sequence encodes CASSMGTGTSNQPQHF. The full variable domain, its missing parts supplied by reference TRBV19 and TRBJ1-5, is DGGITQSPKYLFRKEGQNVTLSCEQNLNHDAMYWYRQDPGQGLRLIYYSQIVNDFQKGDIAEGYSVSREKKESFPLTVTSAQKNPTAFYLCASSMGTGTSNQPQHFGDGTRLSIL.

On this clone itself: The same CDR3 is also encoded by other DNA sequences in this sample. The CDR3 loop reads CASSPGTGDQPQHF. CDR3 DNA sequence: TGTGCCAGCTCGCCTGGGACAGGGGATCAGCCCCAGCATTTT. V gene TRBV18 combines with J gene TRBJ1-5; 10 positions agree with TRBD1. The ends lost 6 bases at V and 5 bases at J; junction bases unmatched: 4. Germline CDR1 and CDR2: KGHSH and LQKENI. The CDR3 sequence is 14 residues long.